The rows below give T cell receptor beta chains drawn from one sample of a study of human T cells and chemical hapten exposure. From the RACE reads, TCRdb called clonotypes with MiXCR, one entry per CDR3 protein. Here the sample spans tens of thousands of distinct CDR3 sequences, around an eighth being singletons. The source material was whole blood, sampled in connection with sensitization to the hapten diphenylcyclopropenone (DPC). These receptors originate from a man younger than 45 with alopecia areata. Some clones in this sample may be carry-over from other donors' samples. CDR3s include the opening cysteine and the closing phenylalanine or tryptophan. D genes are given only for firm matches. Clone size is shown for a subset of rows, as once, few, many or a class of expanded clone.

>14|TRBV29-1|TRBJ1-1|many|-
TGCAGCGTTGAAAGGGGTTTTTCGAACACTGAAGCTTTCTTT
CSVERGFSNTEAFF
>14|TRBV7-2|TRBJ1-2|few|-
TGTGCCAGCAGCTCCCTGGGGGAGGGCTATGGCTACACCTTC
CASSSLGEGYGYTF
>15|TRBV27|TRBJ2-7|-|-
TGTGCCAGCAGTTTACGGGGCAGGGTCCCCTACGAGCAGTACTTC
CASSLRGRVPYEQYF
>19|TRBV3-1|TRBJ2-3|few|-
TGTGCCAGCAGCCAAGAACGGTACAGGCGCTCGGTGGAGGGTGCTACGCAGTATTTT
CASSQERYRRSVEGATQYF
>10|TRBV28|TRBJ1-5|few|-
TGTGCCAGCAGTTTCGGGCCCCAGCATTTT
CASSFGPQHF
>15|TRBV5-6|TRBJ2-2|few|TRBD1
TGTGCCAGCAGCTCCGCAGACAGGGAACGCTGGGAGCTGTTTTTT
CASSSADRERWELFF
>18|TRBV18|TRBJ1-1|few|TRBD1
TGTGCCAGCTCCCCAAGGGTTTTTGGGACAGGCCCGAACACTGAAGCTTTCTTT
CASSPRVFGTGPNTEAFF
>20|TRBV9|TRBJ1-1|few|TRBD1
TGTGCCGGCTGCCAACAGGGGGATATGACTCCCATGACTCCAAACACTGAAGCTTTCTTT
CAGCQQGDMTPMTPNTEAFF
>13|TRBV5-1|TRBJ1-4|-|-
TGCGCCAGCAGCTCGGACAGAGGGGAAAAACTGTTTTTT
CASSSDRGEKLFF
>13|TRBV12-3/TRBV12-4|TRBJ1-1|few|-
TGTGCCAGCAGCCCTGACATTTACACTGAAGCTTTCTTT
CASSPDIYTEAFF
>14|TRBV2|TRBJ1-1|few|-
TGTGCCAGCAGGGCACAGGGTGGGAACACTGAAGCTTTCTTT
CASRAQGGNTEAFF
>17|TRBV3-1|TRBJ1-5|-|-
TGTGCCAGCAGCCAAGGCTCGGGGCAGGGGCGGAATCAGCCCCAGCATTTT
CASSQGSGQGRNQPQHF
>14|TRBV12-3/TRBV12-4|TRBJ1-2|many|-
TGTGCCAGCACCCATGGTCGCGGCCAAGGCAGCTACACCTTC
CASTHGRGQGSYTF
>19|TRBV20-1|TRBJ1-5|few|-
TGCAGTGCTCCCCATGGGCAGGGCAAAAGTCCCTCCAGTTATCAGCCCCAGCATTTT
CSAPHGQGKSPSSYQPQHF
>15|TRBV15|TRBJ1-2|-|TRBD1
TGTGCCACCAGCAGAGCAACAGGGGGCCTCTATGGCTACACCTTC
CATSRATGGLYGYTF
>15|TRBV24-1|TRBJ2-1|-|-
TGTGCCACCAGTGACTCCCTCGTAAATTACAATGAGCAGTTCTTC
CATSDSLVNYNEQFF
>13|TRBV7-3|TRBJ1-5|few|TRBD1
TGTGCCAGCAGCCCGAGCACAGGGGAAGCCCAGCATTTT
CASSPSTGEAQHF
>14|TRBV20-1|TRBJ2-1|-|TRBD2
TGCAGTGCTGGACTAGCGGGGATCTACAATGAGCAGTTCTTC
CSAGLAGIYNEQFF
>19|TRBV6-5|TRBJ1-5|many|TRBD1
TGTGCCAGCAGGCCCGGGACAGGGCTCGCGTTGGGTAGCAATCAGCCCCAGCATTTT
CASRPGTGLALGSNQPQHF
>14|TRBV5-1|TRBJ1-1|-|TRBD1
TGCGCCAGCAGCATAAACACAGGGGAAACTGAAGCTTTCTTT
CASSINTGETEAFF
>15|TRBV11-2|TRBJ2-7|many|-
TGTGCCAGCAGCCCCGACCGGGACTCCACCTACGAGCAGTACTTC
CASSPDRDSTYEQYF
>14|TRBV27|TRBJ1-2|many|-
TGTGCCAGCAGTTTATCGACAGAAAGCTATGGCTACACCTTC
CASSLSTESYGYTF
>12|TRBV28|TRBJ1-2|-|-
TGTGCCAGCAGCCTCCAGGGCTATGGCTACACCTTC
CASSLQGYGYTF
>18|TRBV6-2/TRBV6-3|TRBJ2-3|many|-
TGTGCCACGACCACCCAACCCACCTGGTCCAAAAGGGGAGATACGCAGTATTTT
CATTTQPTWSKRGDTQYF
>13|TRBV7-9|TRBJ1-5|many|-
TGTGCCAGCAGCCCTGGAGACAATCAGCCCCAGCATTTT
CASSPGDNQPQHF
>13|TRBV10-3|TRBJ1-1|many|-
TGTGCCATCAGTGAGTCGATCACTTTGGAAGCTTTCTTT
CAISESITLEAFF
>14|TRBV28|TRBJ2-1|few|-
TGTGCCAGCAGCAGCGGGCAAGCCTACAATGAGCAGTTCTTC
CASSSGQAYNEQFF
>14|TRBV12-3/TRBV12-4|TRBJ1-6|few|TRBD1
TGTGCCAGCAGTTCTACAGGGGGCCCTTCACCCCTCCACTTT
CASSSTGGPSPLHF
>14|TRBV18|TRBJ2-7|many|TRBD1
TGTGCCAGCTCACTGGGACAGGGGGACTACGAGCAGTACTTC
CASSLGQGDYEQYF
>17|TRBV7-3|TRBJ2-2|few|TRBD1
TGTGCCAGCAGCTTAACCGGGACAGGGACTAACACCGGGGAGCTGTTTTTT
CASSLTGTGTNTGELFF
>13|TRBV19|TRBJ1-5|-|-
TGTGCCAGTAGTATAAGCAGTGATCAGCCCCAGCATTTT
CASSISSDQPQHF
>16|TRBV18|TRBJ2-1|few|-
TGTGCCAGCTCACCCCCCCGGGGGAGCTCCTACAATGAGCAGTTCTTC
CASSPPRGSSYNEQFF
>14|TRBV27|TRBJ2-5|many|-
TGTGCCAGTGCTGAACCGGGACTCCAAGAGACCCAGTACTTC
CASAEPGLQETQYF
>12|TRBV2|TRBJ1-6|many|-
TGTGCCAGCAGGGAGAGTTCCTCACCCCTCCACTTT
CASRESSSPLHF
>18|TRBV7-2|TRBJ2-2|few|TRBD2
TGTGCCAGCAGCTTAGTTTTAACGAGCGGGGGGGCCCCCGGGGAGCTGTTTTTT
CASSLVLTSGGAPGELFF
>17|TRBV6-5|TRBJ2-7|-|TRBD1
TGTGCCAGCAGTTACTCAAAATTCGGGACAGGGACTTACGAGCAGTACTTC
CASSYSKFGTGTYEQYF
>14|TRBV5-4|TRBJ1-1|many|-
TGTGCCAGCAGCTCCGGGGATTATGGCACTGAAGCTTTCTTT
CASSSGDYGTEAFF
>16|TRBV27|TRBJ2-2|many|TRBD2
TGTGCCAGCAGTTTCCTGACTAGCGGCAACACCGGGGAGCTGTTTTTT
CASSFLTSGNTGELFF
>15|TRBV9|TRBJ1-6|-|-
TGTGCCAGCAGCGCCCGGACCGGTGATAATTCACCCCTCCACTTT
CASSARTGDNSPLHF
>12|TRBV29-1|TRBJ2-1|many|TRBD2
TGCAGCGGTCTAGCGGGGGACAATGAGCAGTTCTTC
CSGLAGDNEQFF
>14|TRBV29-1|TRBJ2-7|few|TRBD1
TGCAGCGTTAAGTATGACAGGGTCCCCTACGAGCAGTACTTC
CSVKYDRVPYEQYF
>12|TRBV30|TRBJ1-2|many|-
TGTGCCTGGAGAAGCGGGGGCTATGGCTACACCTTC
CAWRSGGYGYTF
>14|TRBV20-1|TRBJ1-6|few|-
TGCAGTGCTAGAGCTGGTCCGGGAATATCACCCCTCCACTTT
CSARAGPGISPLHF
>17|TRBV15|TRBJ2-1|few|-
TGTGCCACCAGCAGCTCCGGGACAACGCGATCCTACAATGAGCAGTTCTTC
CATSSSGTTRSYNEQFF
>14|TRBV15|TRBJ1-2|many|TRBD1
TGTGCCACCAGCGTCGGGGACAGCCTCTATGGCTACACCTTC
CATSVGDSLYGYTF
>14|TRBV10-3|TRBJ1-5|-|-
TGTGCCATCAGTGAAGTCGGCGGAAATCAGCCCCAGCATTTT
CAISEVGGNQPQHF
>13|TRBV19|TRBJ1-5|many|-
TGTGCCAGTAGTATAAGTGGCAATCAGCCCCAGCATTTT
CASSISGNQPQHF
>16|TRBV7-2|TRBJ2-1|many|-
TGTGCCAGCAGCTTAGGGATTCATCACCGTAACAATGAGCAGTTCTTC
CASSLGIHHRNNEQFF
>12|TRBV28|TRBJ2-7|-|-
TGTGCCAGCAATCAACCCTCCTACGAGCAGTACTTC
CASNQPSYEQYF
>14|TRBV10-3|TRBJ2-1|-|-
TGTGCCATCAGGGCGGGGCAGAAGGACAATGAGCAGTTCTTC
CAIRAGQKDNEQFF
>18|TRBV4-2|TRBJ2-5|many|TRBD2
TGTGCCAGCAGCCAAGATTCCCTACGGGCTAGCGGCGGAGAGACCCAGTACTTC
CASSQDSLRASGGETQYF
>14|TRBV19|TRBJ2-3|-|-
TGTGCCAGTAGTTTTGGGGTCGGCACAGATACGCAGTATTTT
CASSFGVGTDTQYF
>17|TRBV28|TRBJ1-2|many|TRBD1
TGTGCCAGCAGTGACCGGGACAGGGGCCTTCACTCCTATGGCTACACCTTC
CASSDRDRGLHSYGYTF
>15|TRBV27|TRBJ2-7|-|-
TGTGCCAGCAGTTTAAGGGGGGCCCCCTCCTACGAGCAGTACTTC
CASSLRGAPSYEQYF
>14|TRBV7-2|TRBJ1-2|many|-
TGTGCCAGCAGCCTACCCGGGCCAGCCTATGGCTACACCTTC
CASSLPGPAYGYTF
>14|TRBV20-1|TRBJ2-1|few|-
TGCAGTGCTAGAGGGGGGCGCAGTTACAATGAGCAGTTCTTC
CSARGGRSYNEQFF
>15|TRBV5-1|TRBJ2-2|-|-
TGCGCCAGCAGCCAACGGACAGACAACACCGGGGAGCTGTTTTTT
CASSQRTDNTGELFF
>18|TRBV10-3|TRBJ2-3|few|-
TGTGCCATCAGCCAATCCCTGGACCTCATCGTGGAAACAGATACGCAGTATTTT
CAISQSLDLIVETDTQYF
>14|TRBV18|TRBJ1-2|many|-
TGTGCCAGCTCACCAGGGGAGGCGAACTATGGCTACACCTTC
CASSPGEANYGYTF